Listed below are T cell receptor beta chains from one sample, sequenced in a study of response to subunit inactivated influenza vaccine. TCRdb reprocessed the RT-PCR reads with MiXCR, giving one entry per CDR3 protein. The sample lists about 610,000 distinct CDR3 sequences; 12% to 15% were seen once. The sample here was PBMCs from blood, taken about 12 days after vaccination. Receptor source: a man aged 45-65 years who received an inactivated influenza vaccine. CDR3s include the opening cysteine and the closing phenylalanine or tryptophan. The D gene is left open where the match is weak. Clone size is stated in some rows and not others, as once, few, many or a class when expanded.

J gene: TRBJ2-1; D gene: TRBD2; V gene: TRBV12-3/TRBV12-4; clone size: -; CDR3 DNA: TGTGCCAGCAGTTTATGGCGAGCGGGAGCAGGCTCCTACAATGAGCAGTTCTTC; CDR3 protein: CASSLWRAGAGSYNEQFF
J gene: TRBJ2-7; D gene: TRBD1; V gene: TRBV20-1; clone size: -; CDR3 DNA: TGCAGTGCCTCATTTGGGGGGACAGGGGGTTACGAGCAGTACTTC; CDR3 protein: CSASFGGTGGYEQYF
J gene: TRBJ2-2; D gene: -; V gene: TRBV5-4; clone size: few; CDR3 DNA: TGTGCCAGCAGCTTGATGCAGGCCGGGGAGCTGTTTTTT; CDR3 protein: CASSLMQAGELFF
J gene: TRBJ2-3; D gene: -; V gene: TRBV5-4; clone size: -; CDR3 DNA: TGTGCCAGCAGCCCCCCCGACGGCCCCTCCTCCACAGATACGCAGTATTTT; CDR3 protein: CASSPPDGPSSTDTQYF
J gene: TRBJ2-3; D gene: TRBD1; V gene: TRBV28; clone size: many; CDR3 DNA: TGTGCCAGCAGTTCACCCTCGACAGGGGCGAAGGGTACGCAGTATTTT; CDR3 protein: CASSSPSTGAKGTQYF
J gene: TRBJ2-5; D gene: -; V gene: TRBV5-1; clone size: few; CDR3 DNA: TGCGCCAGCAGCCCCCCCCGTAGGGAGACCCAGTACTTC; CDR3 protein: CASSPPRRETQYF
J gene: TRBJ2-3; D gene: -; V gene: TRBV12-3/TRBV12-4; clone size: -; CDR3 DNA: TGTGCCAGCAGTTCCCAAACCACAGATACGCAGTATTTT; CDR3 protein: CASSSQTTDTQYF
J gene: TRBJ2-4; D gene: TRBD1; V gene: TRBV2; clone size: few; CDR3 DNA: TGTGCCAGCAGCACCGGACAGGGAGGAATTTCGGACATTCAGTACTTC; CDR3 protein: CASSTGQGGISDIQYF
J gene: TRBJ2-5; D gene: -; V gene: TRBV20-1; clone size: -; CDR3 DNA: TGCAGTGCTAGAGATTCCCAGGGCCGGGCCCAGTACTTC; CDR3 protein: CSARDSQGRAQYF
J gene: TRBJ1-1; D gene: TRBD1; V gene: TRBV5-1; clone size: few; CDR3 DNA: TGCGCCAGCAGAGAGGCTGGAGGCAGGGGGCATACTGAAGCTTTCTTT; CDR3 protein: CASREAGGRGHTEAFF
J gene: TRBJ2-7; D gene: -; V gene: TRBV6-1; clone size: many; CDR3 DNA: TGTGCCAGCAGTGAAATGGTGAGCTCCTACGAGCAGTACTTC; CDR3 protein: CASSEMVSSYEQYF
J gene: TRBJ2-2; D gene: TRBD2; V gene: TRBV6-2/TRBV6-3; clone size: -; CDR3 DNA: TGTGCCAGCACGTTAGCGGGAACCGGGGAGCTGTTTTTT; CDR3 protein: CASTLAGTGELFF
J gene: TRBJ2-7; D gene: TRBD1; V gene: TRBV11-2; clone size: many; CDR3 DNA: TGCGCCAGCAGCTTGACAGGGTACGAGCAGTACTTC; CDR3 protein: CASSLTGYEQYF
J gene: TRBJ2-1; D gene: TRBD1; V gene: TRBV5-1; clone size: few; CDR3 DNA: TGCGCCAGCAGCCTTGGACAGGGCCGGCGGGCGATCTACAATGAGCAGTTCTTC; CDR3 protein: CASSLGQGRRAIYNEQFF
J gene: TRBJ2-1; D gene: -; V gene: TRBV20-1; clone size: -; CDR3 DNA: TGCAGTGCTAGACGAGACAATGAGCAGTTCTTC; CDR3 protein: CSARRDNEQFF
J gene: TRBJ1-4; D gene: -; V gene: TRBV11-2; clone size: -; CDR3 DNA: TGTGCCAGCAGCCAAAAGGAGGCAGGTGAAAAACTGTTTTTT; CDR3 protein: CASSQKEAGEKLFF
J gene: TRBJ2-1; D gene: -; V gene: TRBV12-3/TRBV12-4; clone size: -; CDR3 DNA: TGTGCCAGCAGTTTAGGGAGCGGGTACAATGAGCAGTTCTTC; CDR3 protein: CASSLGSGYNEQFF
J gene: TRBJ2-3; D gene: -; V gene: TRBV7-8; clone size: -; CDR3 DNA: TGTGCCAGCACTTTAACACTCTTAGAAAGCAATACGCAGTATTTT; CDR3 protein: CASTLTLLESNTQYF
J gene: TRBJ2-7; D gene: TRBD2; V gene: TRBV12-3/TRBV12-4; clone size: few; CDR3 DNA: TGTGCCAGCAGTTGGACTAGCAGGGGCGAGCAGTACTTC; CDR3 protein: CASSWTSRGEQYF
J gene: TRBJ2-6; D gene: -; V gene: TRBV5-6; clone size: -; CDR3 DNA: TGTGCCAGCAGCCTACCGGCCCCCCGGGGCTCTGGGGCCAACGTCCTGACTTTC; CDR3 protein: CASSLPAPRGSGANVLTF
J gene: TRBJ1-4; D gene: TRBD1; V gene: TRBV5-5; clone size: many; CDR3 DNA: TGTGCCAGCAGCTGGACAGGGGCGAATGATGAAAAACTGTTTTTT; CDR3 protein: CASSWTGANDEKLFF
J gene: TRBJ2-5; D gene: -; V gene: TRBV12-3/TRBV12-4; clone size: -; CDR3 DNA: TGTGCCAGCAGGGGGGGGGCGATGGAGACCCAGTACTTC; CDR3 protein: CASRGGAMETQYF
J gene: TRBJ2-7; D gene: -; V gene: TRBV3-1; clone size: many; CDR3 DNA: TGTGCCAGCAGCCCCGATCCCTCCTACGAGCAGTACTTC; CDR3 protein: CASSPDPSYEQYF
J gene: TRBJ2-2; D gene: -; V gene: TRBV5-1; clone size: -; CDR3 DNA: TGCGCCAGCAGCACGGGACACGCGAACACCGGGGAGCTGTTTTTT; CDR3 protein: CASSTGHANTGELFF
J gene: TRBJ1-1; D gene: -; V gene: TRBV12-3/TRBV12-4; clone size: -; CDR3 DNA: TGTGCCAGCAGTTGGACCGGGCGAAGAACTGAAGCTTTCTTT; CDR3 protein: CASSWTGRRTEAFF
J gene: TRBJ2-1; D gene: TRBD2; V gene: TRBV7-9; clone size: many; CDR3 DNA: TGTGCCAGCAGCTTTGATGTTCGTCCTAGCGGGGGGGTACAGTTCTTC; CDR3 protein: CASSFDVRPSGGVQFF
J gene: TRBJ1-6; D gene: -; V gene: TRBV11-2; clone size: few; CDR3 DNA: TGTGCCAGCAGCTCAGACGCGGGGTTTGCACCCCTCCACTTT; CDR3 protein: CASSSDAGFAPLHF
J gene: TRBJ2-3; D gene: -; V gene: TRBV5-4; clone size: many; CDR3 DNA: TGTGCCAGCAGCTTGGAATCTAGCGCAGATACGCAGTATTTT; CDR3 protein: CASSLESSADTQYF
J gene: TRBJ2-3; D gene: TRBD1; V gene: TRBV20-1; clone size: -; CDR3 DNA: TGCAGTGCTAGAGCAGTCAGGGGGACAGATACGCAGTATTTT; CDR3 protein: CSARAVRGTDTQYF
J gene: TRBJ1-4; D gene: -; V gene: TRBV4-3; clone size: few; CDR3 DNA: TGCGCCAGCAGCCAAGATTCCAGGGGAAACGAAAAACTGTTTTTT; CDR3 protein: CASSQDSRGNEKLFF
J gene: TRBJ2-7; D gene: TRBD2; V gene: TRBV20-1; clone size: many; CDR3 DNA: TGCAGTGCTTCCTTAGCGGGACCCTCCTACGAGCAGTACTTC; CDR3 protein: CSASLAGPSYEQYF
J gene: TRBJ2-2; D gene: -; V gene: TRBV20-1; clone size: -; CDR3 DNA: TGCAGTGCTCCAGCCCACATGGGTGGGGAGCTGTTTTTT; CDR3 protein: CSAPAHMGGELFF
J gene: TRBJ2-5; D gene: -; V gene: TRBV7-7; clone size: -; CDR3 DNA: TGTGCCAGCAGCTTAGGTGCAGCGGAACAAGAGACCCAGTACTTC; CDR3 protein: CASSLGAAEQETQYF
J gene: TRBJ1-4; D gene: TRBD1; V gene: TRBV6-2/TRBV6-3; clone size: few; CDR3 DNA: TGTGCCAGCCGAAAGACAGGGAATGAAAAACTGTTTTTT; CDR3 protein: CASRKTGNEKLFF
J gene: TRBJ1-3; D gene: TRBD1; V gene: TRBV25-1; clone size: -; CDR3 DNA: TGTGCCAGCAGTGGCCCGGGACAGGGGACTGGAAACACCATATATTTT; CDR3 protein: CASSGPGQGTGNTIYF
J gene: TRBJ2-1; D gene: TRBD2; V gene: TRBV29-1; clone size: many; CDR3 DNA: TGCAGCGTTGAAAGAGCGGGGTCACCCCACAATGAGCAGTTCTTC; CDR3 protein: CSVERAGSPHNEQFF
J gene: TRBJ2-7; D gene: -; V gene: TRBV7-9; clone size: -; CDR3 DNA: TGTGCCAGCAGCCCCCCCCCCGACGGGCAGAGGGAGCAGTACTTC; CDR3 protein: CASSPPPDGQREQYF
J gene: TRBJ1-5; D gene: -; V gene: TRBV20-1; clone size: -; CDR3 DNA: TGCAGTGCTAGAAGGTGGGGGGGGGTCAGCAATCAGCCCCAGCATTTT; CDR3 protein: CSARRWGGVSNQPQHF
J gene: TRBJ2-1; D gene: -; V gene: TRBV20-1; clone size: -; CDR3 DNA: TGCAGTGCTGGCCGGGACCCAGTTTACAATGAGCAGTTCTTC; CDR3 protein: CSAGRDPVYNEQFF
J gene: TRBJ2-1; D gene: -; V gene: TRBV29-1; clone size: -; CDR3 DNA: TGCAGCGTTGAAGTATCGTCCAGAAATGAGCAGTTCTTC; CDR3 protein: CSVEVSSRNEQFF
J gene: TRBJ1-2; D gene: TRBD1; V gene: TRBV7-9; clone size: many; CDR3 DNA: TGTGCCAGCAGCTTAGCTGACAGGGGTTCGGGTAACTATGGCTACACCTTC; CDR3 protein: CASSLADRGSGNYGYTF
J gene: TRBJ2-1; D gene: -; V gene: TRBV12-3/TRBV12-4; clone size: -; CDR3 DNA: TGTGCCAGCAGTTGGAGGGATGAGCAGTTCTTC; CDR3 protein: CASSWRDEQFF
J gene: TRBJ2-6; D gene: -; V gene: TRBV3-1; clone size: few; CDR3 DNA: TGTGCCAGCAGCCATCCCTCAGGGGGAGGAATGTCGGGAGGGGCCAACGTCCTGACTTTC; CDR3 protein: CASSHPSGGGMSGGANVLTF
J gene: TRBJ1-5; D gene: -; V gene: TRBV5-1; clone size: few; CDR3 DNA: TGCGCCAGCAGCTTCTCTCTGCCAGACCCCTATAGCAATCAGCCCCAGCATTTT; CDR3 protein: CASSFSLPDPYSNQPQHF